Listed here is a single TCR beta chain. The entry originates in a study of T-cell reconstitution after alpha-beta-depleted transplantation in children. Germline CDR1 reads SGHTA; CDR2 reads FQGNSA. Trimming stripped 3 bases from V and 0 bases from J, with 7 bases between. This CDR3 is built from 14 residues. The TCRbeta library was prepared with unique molecular identifiers. Via MiXCR, TCRdb re-called the PCR reads, giving one row per CDR3 protein. Here the sample spans 500,000 or so distinct CDR3 sequences, 30% to 35% being singletons. The source of this sequence is a human donor who donated a stem cell graft to a child with aplastic anemia. The sample was PBMCs from the stem cell graft donor, taken from the stem cell graft. J is TRBJ2-3 and V is TRBV7-2; D not certain. The CDR3 sequence: CASSFQVSTDTQYF. The CDR3 nucleotides are TGTGCCAGCAGCTTCCAAGTTAGCACAGATACGCAGTATTTT.